This T cell receptor beta chain originates from a study of T cells in localized non-small cell lung cancer. Study outcomes and limitations: A median of roughly 50 of the top 100 tumor clones appeared in adjacent lung, which was paired and uninvolved. With higher T cell density in blood came longer overall survival.

Comment on this clone: Its specificity is not known.

This CDR3 has 17 amino acids. Trimming removed 5 bases at V and 0 bases at J, with 14 bases between. Germline assignment: CDR1 SGHVS and CDR2 FQNEAQ. Sequenced by immunoSEQ multiplex PCR; TCRdb stores in-frame clones only, minus some. The profile covers 10,000 to 15,000 clones, with about 86% appearing a single time and 58% taken by the ten largest. The rearrangement uses TRBV7-8 and TRBJ1-6; D gene unclear. The sample was peripheral blood, taken before any cancer treatment. The TCR was taken from a male donor at least 60 years old with stage III lung adenocarcinoma. The CDR3: CASSGTDGSSYNSPLHF. In DNA, the CDR3 is TGTGCCAGCAGCGGAACGGACGGAAGCTCCTATAATTCACCCCTCCACTTT.